The sequence of this T cell receptor beta chain was determined in a study of T cell changes during pregnancy in multiple sclerosis. TCRdb's table, derived via immunoSEQ multiplex PCR, lists solely in-frame clones and lacks some. Found here are about 52,000 clones, 85% to 95% of them singletons; the top ten hold around 0.76%. The CDR3 extends over 14 amino acids. The V and J ends lost 2 bases and 1 base, in that order; junction bases with no gene match: 1. The germline CDR1 and CDR2 sequences are SEHNR and FQNEAQ (reference sequence). The sample consisted of CD4+ T cells from peripheral blood mononuclear cells, taken in the third trimester of pregnancy. This TCR was sampled from a female donor with multiple sclerosis, enrolled in a pregnancy study. J is TRBJ2-5 and V is TRBV7-9; 7 bases are a match to TRBD1. The DNA of the CDR3 is TGTGCCAGCAGCTTAAGACAGGGCCAAGAGACCCAGTACTTC. The encoded protein is CASSLRQGQETQYF.